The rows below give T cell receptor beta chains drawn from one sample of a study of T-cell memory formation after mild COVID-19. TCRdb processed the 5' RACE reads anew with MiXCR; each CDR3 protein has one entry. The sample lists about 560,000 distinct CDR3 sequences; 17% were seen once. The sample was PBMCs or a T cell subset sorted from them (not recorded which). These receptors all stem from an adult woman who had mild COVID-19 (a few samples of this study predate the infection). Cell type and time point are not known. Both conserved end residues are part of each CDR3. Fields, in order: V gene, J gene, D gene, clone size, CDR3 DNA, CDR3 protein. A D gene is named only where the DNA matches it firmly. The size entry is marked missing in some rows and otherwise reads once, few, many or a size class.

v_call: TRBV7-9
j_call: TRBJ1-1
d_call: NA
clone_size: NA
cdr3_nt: TGTGCCAGCAGCCGCGGAGCAGGGTTGAACACTGAAGCTTTCTTT
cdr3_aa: CASSRGAGLNTEAFF

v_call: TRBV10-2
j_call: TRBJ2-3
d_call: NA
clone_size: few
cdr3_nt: TGCGCCAGCCGACCTCCCGCAGATACGCAGTATTTT
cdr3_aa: CASRPPADTQYF

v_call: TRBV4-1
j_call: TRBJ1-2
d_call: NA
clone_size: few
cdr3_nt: TGCGCCAGCAGCCAAGACTCAAACCCATATGGCTACACCTTC
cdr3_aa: CASSQDSNPYGYTF

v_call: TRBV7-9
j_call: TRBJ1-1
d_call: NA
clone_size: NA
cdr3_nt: TGTGCCAGCAGCTTTGTGGAGTCCAGAGGCACTGAAGCTTTCTTT
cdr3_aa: CASSFVESRGTEAFF

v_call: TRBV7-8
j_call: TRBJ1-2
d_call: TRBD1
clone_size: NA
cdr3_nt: TGTGCCAGCAGCTCTGACAGGACAGGGGATGGCTACACCTTC
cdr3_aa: CASSSDRTGDGYTF

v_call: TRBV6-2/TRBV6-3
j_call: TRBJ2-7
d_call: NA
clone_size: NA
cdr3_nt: TGTGCCAGCAGTTACTCGGCTTTGGCCATGGCGGAGGAGCCTTTATCCTACGAGCAGTACTTC
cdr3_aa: CASSYSALAMAEEPLSYEQYF

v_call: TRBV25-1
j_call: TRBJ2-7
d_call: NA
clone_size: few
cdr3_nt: TGTGCCAGCAGTGCTTGGCGGTCCTACGAGCAGTACTTC
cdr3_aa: CASSAWRSYEQYF

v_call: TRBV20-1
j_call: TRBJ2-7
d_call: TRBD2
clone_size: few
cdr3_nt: TGCAGTGCTAGAGTGAGCGGGAGGAAGTCCTACGAGCAGTACTTC
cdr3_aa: CSARVSGRKSYEQYF

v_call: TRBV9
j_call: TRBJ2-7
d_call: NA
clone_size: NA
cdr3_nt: TGTGCCAGCAGCTCCTCCGGATGGTCTAGCTACGAGCAGTACTTC
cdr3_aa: CASSSSGWSSYEQYF

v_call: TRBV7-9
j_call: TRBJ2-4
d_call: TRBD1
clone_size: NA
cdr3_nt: TGTGCCAGCAGCTTAGCAGGGACAGGGGGCTCCTTC
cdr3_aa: CASSLAGTGGSF

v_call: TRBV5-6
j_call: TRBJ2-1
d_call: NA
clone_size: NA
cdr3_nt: TGTGCCAGCAGCTTGGGATCGACGCGGAGCTCCTACAATGGGCAGTTCTTC
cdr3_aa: CASSLGSTRSSYNGQFF

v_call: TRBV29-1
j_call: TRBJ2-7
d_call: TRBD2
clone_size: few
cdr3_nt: TGCAGCGTTCTAGCGGGAGATAATTACGAGCAGTACTTC
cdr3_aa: CSVLAGDNYEQYF

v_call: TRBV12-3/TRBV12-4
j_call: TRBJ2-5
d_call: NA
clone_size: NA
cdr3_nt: TGTGCCAGCAGTTTAAACAGGGTTGAGACCCAGTACTTC
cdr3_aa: CASSLNRVETQYF

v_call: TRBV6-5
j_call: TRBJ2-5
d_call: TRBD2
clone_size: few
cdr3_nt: TGTGCCGCCGGCGGGGGGCCAGAGACCCAGTACTTC
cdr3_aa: CAAGGGPETQYF

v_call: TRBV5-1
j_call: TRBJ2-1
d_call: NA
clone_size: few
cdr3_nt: TGCGCCAGCAGAAGAAGGGGGACCGACTACAATGAGCAGTTCTTC
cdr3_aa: CASRRRGTDYNEQFF

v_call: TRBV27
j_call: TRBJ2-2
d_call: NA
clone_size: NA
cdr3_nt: TGTGCCAGCAGTTCCCGGTATCAGGGTGCCGGGGAGCTGTTTTTT
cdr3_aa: CASSSRYQGAGELFF

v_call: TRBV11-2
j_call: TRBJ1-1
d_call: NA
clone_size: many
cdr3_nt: TGTGCCAGCAGCCAGACCGCTGGAAACACTGAAGCTTTCTTT
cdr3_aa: CASSQTAGNTEAFF

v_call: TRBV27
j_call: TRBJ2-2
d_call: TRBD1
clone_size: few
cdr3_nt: TGTGCCAGCAGTTTATCGCGACCGACAGGGCCCAACGGGGAGCTGTTTTTT
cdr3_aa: CASSLSRPTGPNGELFF

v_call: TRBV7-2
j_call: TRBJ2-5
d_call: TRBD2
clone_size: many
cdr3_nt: TGTGCCAGCAGCACCGGGAGGGGGTCGGAGACCCAGTACTTC
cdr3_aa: CASSTGRGSETQYF

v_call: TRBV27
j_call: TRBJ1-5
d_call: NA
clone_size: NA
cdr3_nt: TGTGCCAGCATGCCGGGAGGGGTGAGCAATCAGCCCCAGCATTTT
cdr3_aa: CASMPGGVSNQPQHF

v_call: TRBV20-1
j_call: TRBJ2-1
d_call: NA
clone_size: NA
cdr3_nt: TGCAGTGCTAGAGGGATCCCCTACAATGAGCAGTTCTTC
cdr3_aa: CSARGIPYNEQFF

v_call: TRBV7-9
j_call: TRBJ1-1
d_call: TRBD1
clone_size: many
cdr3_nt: TGTGCCAGCAGCTTGGACAGGGGCACTGAAGCTTTCTTT
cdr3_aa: CASSLDRGTEAFF

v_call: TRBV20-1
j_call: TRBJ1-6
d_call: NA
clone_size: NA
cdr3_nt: TGCAGTGCTTTTCCGACCGCTTCTATCGGGGGACCCCTCCACTTT
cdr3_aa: CSAFPTASIGGPLHF

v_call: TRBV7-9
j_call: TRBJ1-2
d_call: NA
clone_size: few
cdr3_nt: TGTGCCAGCAGCCAAGGACCTTCGAGAGCCTATGGCTACACCTTC
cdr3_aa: CASSQGPSRAYGYTF

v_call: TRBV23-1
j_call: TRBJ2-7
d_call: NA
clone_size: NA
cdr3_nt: TGCGCCAGCAGTCAATTACCTGACGGGCGGGACGAGCAGTACTTC
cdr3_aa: CASSQLPDGRDEQYF

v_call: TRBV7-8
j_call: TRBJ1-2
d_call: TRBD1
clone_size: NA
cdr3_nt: TGTGCCAGCAGCCGTGCCGGGACAGCCTATGGCTACACCTTC
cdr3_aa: CASSRAGTAYGYTF

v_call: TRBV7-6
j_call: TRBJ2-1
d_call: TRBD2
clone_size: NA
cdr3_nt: TGTGCCAGCAGCTTCCCTCGACTAGCGGGGGGGACCAGCTCCTACAATGAGCAGTTCTTC
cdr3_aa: CASSFPRLAGGTSSYNEQFF

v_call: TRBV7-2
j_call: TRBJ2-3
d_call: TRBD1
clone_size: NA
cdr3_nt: TGTGCCAGCAGCTTGATTGGGACAGGTAGCACAGATACGCAGTATTTT
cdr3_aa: CASSLIGTGSTDTQYF

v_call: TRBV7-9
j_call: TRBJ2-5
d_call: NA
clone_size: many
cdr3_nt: TGTGCCAGCAGCTGGGGCCATACAGAGACCCAGTACTTC
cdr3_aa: CASSWGHTETQYF

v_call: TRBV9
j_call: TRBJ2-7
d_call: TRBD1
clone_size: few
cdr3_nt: TGTGCCAGCAGCCCAGGGAGGTGGGACAGGTCATACGAGCAGTACTTC
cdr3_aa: CASSPGRWDRSYEQYF

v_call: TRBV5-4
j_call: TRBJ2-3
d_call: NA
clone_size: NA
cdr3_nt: TGTGCCAGCAGCTTGGGCGCCAGTCGAATCACAGATACGCAGTATTTT
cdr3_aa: CASSLGASRITDTQYF

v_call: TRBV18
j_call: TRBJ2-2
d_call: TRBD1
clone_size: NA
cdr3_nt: TGTGCCAGCTCACCTGAGACAGGGATCCCGAACACCGGGGAGCTGTTTTTT
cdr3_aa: CASSPETGIPNTGELFF

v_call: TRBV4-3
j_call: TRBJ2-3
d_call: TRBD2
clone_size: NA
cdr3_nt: TGCGCCAGCAGCCAGGCTATTAGCGGGAGCTCAGATACGCAGTATTTT
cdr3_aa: CASSQAISGSSDTQYF

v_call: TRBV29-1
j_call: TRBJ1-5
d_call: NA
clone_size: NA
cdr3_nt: TGCAGCGTCCGTCTGAGGGGAGATCAGCCCCAGCATTTT
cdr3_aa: CSVRLRGDQPQHF

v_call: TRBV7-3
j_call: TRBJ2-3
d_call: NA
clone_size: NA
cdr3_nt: TGTGCCAGCAGCTTAAGGGTTGATGAGAGAGATACGCAGTATTTT
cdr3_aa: CASSLRVDERDTQYF

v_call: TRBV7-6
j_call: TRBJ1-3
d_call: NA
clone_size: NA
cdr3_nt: TGTGCCAGCAGCTTGGACAATAACTCTGGAAACACCATATATTTT
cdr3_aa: CASSLDNNSGNTIYF

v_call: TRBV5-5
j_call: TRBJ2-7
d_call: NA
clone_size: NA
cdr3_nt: TGTGCCAGCAGCTCCACGGGACGTAAGAGCTCCTACGAGCAGTACTTC
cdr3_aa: CASSSTGRKSSYEQYF

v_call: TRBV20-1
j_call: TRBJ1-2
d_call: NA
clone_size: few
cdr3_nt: TGCAGTGCTAGTAAACAAAGGGTACAGGGACGGTATGGCTACACCTTC
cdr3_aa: CSASKQRVQGRYGYTF

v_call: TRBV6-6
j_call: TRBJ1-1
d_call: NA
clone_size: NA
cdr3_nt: TGTGCCAGCAGTTACTCAGGCGGGGGCCGGACTGAAGCTTTCTTT
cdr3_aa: CASSYSGGGRTEAFF

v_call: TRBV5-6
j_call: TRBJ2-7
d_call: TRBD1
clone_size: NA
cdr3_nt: TGTGCCAGCAGCCTGAATCCGGGACAGCTATACGAGCAGTACTTC
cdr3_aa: CASSLNPGQLYEQYF

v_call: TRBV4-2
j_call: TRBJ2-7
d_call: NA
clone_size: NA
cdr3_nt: TGTGCCAGCAGCCAAGACAATCCCGGGACCCCAGAGGAGCAGTACTTC
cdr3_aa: CASSQDNPGTPEEQYF

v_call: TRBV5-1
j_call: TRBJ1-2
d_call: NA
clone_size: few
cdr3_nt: TGCGCCAGCAGCAGGACAGCCCATGGCTACACCTTC
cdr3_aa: CASSRTAHGYTF

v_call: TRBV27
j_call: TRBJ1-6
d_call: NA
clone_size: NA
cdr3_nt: TGTGCCAGCACCCCTGCCGGAGTGTATAATTCACCCCTCCACTTT
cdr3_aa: CASTPAGVYNSPLHF

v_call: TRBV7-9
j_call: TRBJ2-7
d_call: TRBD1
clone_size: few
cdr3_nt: TGTGCCAGCAGCTCGGGACAGAGAGACGAGCAGTACTTC
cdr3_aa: CASSSGQRDEQYF

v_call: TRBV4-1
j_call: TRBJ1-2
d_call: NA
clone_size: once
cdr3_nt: TGCGCCAGCAGCCAAGATGGCGCGGGGATCGGCTATGGCTACACCTTC
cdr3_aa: CASSQDGAGIGYGYTF

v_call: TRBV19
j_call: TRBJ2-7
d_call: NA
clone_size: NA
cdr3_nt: TGTGCCAGTAGTATAGATCCTGGCAAGTACTACGAGCAGTACTTC
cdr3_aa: CASSIDPGKYYEQYF

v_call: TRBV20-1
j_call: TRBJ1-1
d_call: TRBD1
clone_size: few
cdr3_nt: TGCAGTGCTAGAAAGGGACAGTTAAGAGGGAACACTGAAGCTTTCTTT
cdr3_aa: CSARKGQLRGNTEAFF

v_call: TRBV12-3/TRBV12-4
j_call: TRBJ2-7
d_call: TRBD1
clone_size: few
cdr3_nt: TGTGCCAGCAGTTTACACAGGGGGCCCAGCGGCGAGCAGTACTTC
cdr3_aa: CASSLHRGPSGEQYF

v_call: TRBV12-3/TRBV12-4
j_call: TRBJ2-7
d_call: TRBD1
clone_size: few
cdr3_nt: TGTGCCAGCACCCTGACAGGGGGAATCTACGAGCAGTACTTC
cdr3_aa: CASTLTGGIYEQYF

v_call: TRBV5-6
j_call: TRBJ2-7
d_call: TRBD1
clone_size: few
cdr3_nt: TGTGCCAGCAGTTCGGACAGGGGGTCCATGGAGCAGTACTTC
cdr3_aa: CASSSDRGSMEQYF

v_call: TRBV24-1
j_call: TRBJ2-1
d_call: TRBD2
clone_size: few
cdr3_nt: TGTGCCACCAGTGACCAAGTACTAGCGGGGGGGCCTGGTGAGCAGTTCTTC
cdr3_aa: CATSDQVLAGGPGEQFF